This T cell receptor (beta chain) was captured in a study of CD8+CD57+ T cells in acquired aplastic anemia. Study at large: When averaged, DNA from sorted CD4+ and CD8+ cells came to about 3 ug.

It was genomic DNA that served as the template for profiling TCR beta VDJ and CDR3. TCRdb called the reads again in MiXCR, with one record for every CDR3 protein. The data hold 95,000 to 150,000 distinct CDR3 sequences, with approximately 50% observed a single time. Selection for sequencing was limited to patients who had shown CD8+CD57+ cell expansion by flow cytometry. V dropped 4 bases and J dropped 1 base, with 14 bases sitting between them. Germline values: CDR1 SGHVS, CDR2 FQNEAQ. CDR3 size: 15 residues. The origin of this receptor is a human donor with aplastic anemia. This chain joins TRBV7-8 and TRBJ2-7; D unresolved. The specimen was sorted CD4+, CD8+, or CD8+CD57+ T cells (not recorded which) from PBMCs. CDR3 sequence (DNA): TGTGCCAGCAGCTCTACCGTAAGGGCTTCCTACGAGCAGTACTTC. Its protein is CASSSTVRASYEQYF.